This T cell receptor (beta chain) emerged from a study of breast tumors, draining lymph nodes, adjacent tissues. The sample holds many counts of this clonotype. Antigen: not known. MiXCR, applied by TCRdb to the multiplex PCR reads, yields one record per CDR3 protein. The repertoire has under 300,000 distinct CDR3 sequences, less than 40% of them found once; the top ten carry 3% to 4%. Findings and limits, study-wide: Tumor and nontumor repertoires were significantly more similar in luminal-like than in basal-like breast cancer. The lymph node origin of tumor T cells was framed as consistent with a hypothesis, not demonstrated. Tumor repertoires ranked between lymph nodes and nontumor tissue in diversity, with V and J gene preferences.

Axillary draining lymph nodes of breast cancer patients supplied the node samples. The clonotype was recovered from a female donor with breast cancer. Some clones in this sample may be carry-over from other donors' samples. The material sequenced was axillary lymph node tissue.

CDR3 DNA sequence: TGTGCCAGCAGCTTTTGGAAAGATACGCAGTATTTT. Amino acid sequence: CASSFWKDTQYF. This chain links TRBV7-6 with TRBJ2-3; D gene unclear. V gave up 3 bases and J gave up 5 bases, with 6 bases separating them. The germline V gene has CDR1 SGHVS and CDR2 FNYEAQ. This CDR3 has 12 residues.